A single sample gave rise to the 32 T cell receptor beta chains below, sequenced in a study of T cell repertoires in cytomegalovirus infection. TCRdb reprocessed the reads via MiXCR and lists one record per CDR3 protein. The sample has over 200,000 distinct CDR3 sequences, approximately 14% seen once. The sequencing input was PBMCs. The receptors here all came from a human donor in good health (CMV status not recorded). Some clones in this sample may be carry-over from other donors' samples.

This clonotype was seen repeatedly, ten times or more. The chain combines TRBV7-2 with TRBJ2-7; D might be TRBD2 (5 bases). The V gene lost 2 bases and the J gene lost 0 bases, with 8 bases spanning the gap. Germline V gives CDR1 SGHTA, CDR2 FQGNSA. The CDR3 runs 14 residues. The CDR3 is CASSLSLASYEQYF. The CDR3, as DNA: TGTGCCAGCAGCTTAAGTCTAGCCTCCTACGAGCAGTACTTC. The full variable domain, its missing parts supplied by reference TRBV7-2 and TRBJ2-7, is GAGVSQSPSNKVTEKGKDVELRCDPISGHTALYWYRQSLGQGLEFLIYFQGNSAPDKSGLPSDRFSAERTGGSVSTLTIQRTQQEDSAVYLCASSLSLASYEQYFGPGTRLTVT.

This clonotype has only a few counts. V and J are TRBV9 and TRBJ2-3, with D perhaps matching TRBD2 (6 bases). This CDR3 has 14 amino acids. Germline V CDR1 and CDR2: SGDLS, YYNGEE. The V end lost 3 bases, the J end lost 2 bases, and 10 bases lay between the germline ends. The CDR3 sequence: CASSGGLFTDTQYF. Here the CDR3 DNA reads TGTGCCAGCAGCGGGGGACTTTTCACAGATACGCAGTATTTT.

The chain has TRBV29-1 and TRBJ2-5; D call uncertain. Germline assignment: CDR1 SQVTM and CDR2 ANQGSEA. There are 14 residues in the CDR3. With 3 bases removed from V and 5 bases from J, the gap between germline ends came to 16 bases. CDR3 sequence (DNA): TGCAGCGTTGACGTAGGTGCACCCGGGGAGACCCAGTACTTC. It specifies CSVDVGAPGETQYF.

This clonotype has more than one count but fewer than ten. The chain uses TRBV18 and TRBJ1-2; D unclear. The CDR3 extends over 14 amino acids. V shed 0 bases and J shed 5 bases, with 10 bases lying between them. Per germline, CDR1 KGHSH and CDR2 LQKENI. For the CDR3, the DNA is TGTGCCAGCTCACCACCGGGTGGAGGGTATGGCTACACCTTC. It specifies CASSPPGGGYGYTF.

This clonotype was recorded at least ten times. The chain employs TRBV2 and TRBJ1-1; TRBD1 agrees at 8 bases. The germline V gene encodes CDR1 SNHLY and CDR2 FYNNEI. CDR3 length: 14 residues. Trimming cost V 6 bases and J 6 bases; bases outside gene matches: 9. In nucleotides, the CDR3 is TGTGCCAGCAGGGGTACCTCAGGGGGCCCTGAAGCTTTCTTT. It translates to CASRGTSGGPEAFF.

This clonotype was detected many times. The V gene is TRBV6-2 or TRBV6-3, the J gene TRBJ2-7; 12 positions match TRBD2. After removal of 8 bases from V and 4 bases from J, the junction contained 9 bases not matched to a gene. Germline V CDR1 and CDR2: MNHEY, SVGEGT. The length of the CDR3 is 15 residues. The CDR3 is CASFGKTSGSYEQYF. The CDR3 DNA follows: TGTGCCAGCTTCGGCAAGACTAGCGGGAGTTACGAGCAGTACTTC.

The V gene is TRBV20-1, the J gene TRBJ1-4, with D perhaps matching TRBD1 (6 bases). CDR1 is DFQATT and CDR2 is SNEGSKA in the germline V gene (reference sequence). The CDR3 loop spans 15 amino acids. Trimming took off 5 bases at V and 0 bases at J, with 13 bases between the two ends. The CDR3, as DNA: TGCAGTGCTGCCACAGGGAGTGCAACTAATGAAAAACTGTTTTTT. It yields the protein CSAATGSATNEKLFF.

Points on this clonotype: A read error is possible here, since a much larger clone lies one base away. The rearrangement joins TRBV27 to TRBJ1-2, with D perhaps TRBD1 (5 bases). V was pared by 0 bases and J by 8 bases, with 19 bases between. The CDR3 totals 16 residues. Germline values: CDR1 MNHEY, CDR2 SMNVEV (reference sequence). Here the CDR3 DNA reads TGTGCCAGCAGTTTATCGCGGCGGGGGGACCCCCGAGGCTACACCTTC. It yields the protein CASSLSRRGDPRGYTF.

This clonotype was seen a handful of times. The CDR3 DNA sequence: TGTGCCATCAGTGGCAGGGGGAACACTGAAGCTTTCTTT. Translation: CAISGRGNTEAFF. The rearrangement links TRBV10-3 to TRBJ1-1; D is perhaps TRBD1 (6 bases). Germline CDR1 and CDR2: ENHRY and SYGVKD. V was cut by 4 bases and J by 1 base, with 7 bases left in between. This CDR3 is built from 13 residues.

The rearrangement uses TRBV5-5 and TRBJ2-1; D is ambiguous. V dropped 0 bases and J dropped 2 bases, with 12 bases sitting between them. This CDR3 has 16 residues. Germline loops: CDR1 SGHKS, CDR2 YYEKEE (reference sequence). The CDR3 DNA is TGTGCCAGCAGCTTGGCCCTGGCCATTACCTACAATGAGCAGTTCTTC. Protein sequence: CASSLALAITYNEQFF.

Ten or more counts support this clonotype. CDR3 bases: TGTGCCAGCAGCTTAGAGTCAGGCGACTCCTACGAGCAGTACTTC. Protein: CASSLESGDSYEQYF. The rearrangement links TRBV7-8 to TRBJ2-7; D uncertain. CDR1 is SGHVS, CDR2 FQNEAQ, per germline. V lost 1 base and J 0 bases, leaving 10 bases between the germline ends. This CDR3 has 15 amino acids.

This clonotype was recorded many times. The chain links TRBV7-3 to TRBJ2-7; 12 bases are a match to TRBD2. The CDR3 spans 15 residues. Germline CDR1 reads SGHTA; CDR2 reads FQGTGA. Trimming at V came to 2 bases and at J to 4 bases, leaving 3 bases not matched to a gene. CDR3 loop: CASSLLAGGPYEQYF. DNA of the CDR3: TGTGCCAGCAGCTTACTAGCGGGAGGGCCGTACGAGCAGTACTTC.

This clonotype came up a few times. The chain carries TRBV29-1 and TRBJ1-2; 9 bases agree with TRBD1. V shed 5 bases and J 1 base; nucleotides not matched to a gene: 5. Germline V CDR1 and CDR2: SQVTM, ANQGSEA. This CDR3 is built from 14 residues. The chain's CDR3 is CSVSGTGSNYGYTF. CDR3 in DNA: TGCAGCGTTTCCGGGACAGGGAGTAACTATGGCTACACCTTC. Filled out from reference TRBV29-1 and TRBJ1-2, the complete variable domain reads SAVISQKPSRDICQRGTSLTIQCQVDSQVTMMFWYRQQPGQSLTLIATANQGSEATYESGFVIDKFPISRPNLTFSTLTVSNMSPEDSSIYLCSVSGTGSNYGYTFGSGTRLTVV.

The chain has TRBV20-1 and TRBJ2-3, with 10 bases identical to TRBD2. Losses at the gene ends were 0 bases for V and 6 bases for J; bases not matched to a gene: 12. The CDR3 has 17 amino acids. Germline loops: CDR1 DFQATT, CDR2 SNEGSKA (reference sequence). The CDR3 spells CSARDFRGAGGPDTQYF. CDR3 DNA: TGCAGTGCTAGAGATTTTAGAGGAGCGGGGGGGCCGGATACGCAGTATTTT.

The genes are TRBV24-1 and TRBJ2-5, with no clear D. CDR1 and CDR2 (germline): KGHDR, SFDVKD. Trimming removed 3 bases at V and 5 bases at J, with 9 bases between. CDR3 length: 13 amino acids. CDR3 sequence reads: CATSDGPSETQYF. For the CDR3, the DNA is TGTGCCACCAGTGATGGGCCGAGTGAGACCCAGTACTTC.

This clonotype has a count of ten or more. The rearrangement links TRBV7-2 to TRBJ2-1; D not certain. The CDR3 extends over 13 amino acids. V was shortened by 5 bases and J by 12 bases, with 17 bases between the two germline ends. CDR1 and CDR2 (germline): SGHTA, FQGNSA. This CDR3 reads CASSIGGVVGQFF. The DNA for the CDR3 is TGTGCCAGCAGCATTGGTGGGGTTGTTGGGCAGTTCTTC.

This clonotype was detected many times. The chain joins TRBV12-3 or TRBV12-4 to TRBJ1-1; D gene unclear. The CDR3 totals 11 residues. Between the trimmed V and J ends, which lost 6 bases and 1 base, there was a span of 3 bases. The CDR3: CASRWNTEAFF. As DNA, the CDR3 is TGTGCCAGCAGATGGAACACTGAAGCTTTCTTT.

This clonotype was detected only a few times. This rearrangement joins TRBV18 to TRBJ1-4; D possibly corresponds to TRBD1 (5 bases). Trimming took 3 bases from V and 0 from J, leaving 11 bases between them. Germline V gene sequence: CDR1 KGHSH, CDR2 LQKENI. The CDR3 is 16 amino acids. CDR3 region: CASSPGRPTTNEKLFF. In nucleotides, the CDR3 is TGTGCCAGCTCACCGGGACGGCCTACAACTAATGAAAAACTGTTTTTT.

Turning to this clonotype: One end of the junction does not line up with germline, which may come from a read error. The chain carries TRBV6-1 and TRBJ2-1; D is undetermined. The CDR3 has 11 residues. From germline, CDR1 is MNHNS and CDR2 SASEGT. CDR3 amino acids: CANPLGSRSPF. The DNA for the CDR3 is TGTGCCAACCCCCTTGGGTCACGAAGCCCCTTC.

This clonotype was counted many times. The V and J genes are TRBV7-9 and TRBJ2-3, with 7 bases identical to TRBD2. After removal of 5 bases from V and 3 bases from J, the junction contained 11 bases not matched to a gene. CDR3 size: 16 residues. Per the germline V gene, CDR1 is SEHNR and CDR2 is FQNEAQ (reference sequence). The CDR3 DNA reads TGTGCCAGCAGCCCCCAGACTAGCTTCGCGACAGATACGCAGTATTTT. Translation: CASSPQTSFATDTQYF.

The CDR3: CSARRSGGPLQPQHF. The CDR3 DNA sequence: TGCAGTGCTAGACGCAGTGGGGGGCCCTTACAGCCCCAGCATTTT. This rearrangement joins TRBV20-1 to TRBJ1-5, with D possibly matching TRBD1 (6 bases). This CDR3 is built from 15 residues. V gave up 2 bases and J gave up 7 bases, with 18 bases separating them. CDR1 and CDR2 from the germline V gene are DFQATT and SNEGSKA (reference sequence).

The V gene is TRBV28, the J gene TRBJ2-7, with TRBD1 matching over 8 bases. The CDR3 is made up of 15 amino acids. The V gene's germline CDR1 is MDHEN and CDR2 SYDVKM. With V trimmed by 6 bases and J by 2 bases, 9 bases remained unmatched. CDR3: CASSQRQGLAYEQYF. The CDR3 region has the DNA TGTGCCAGCAGCCAAAGACAGGGGTTAGCCTACGAGCAGTACTTC. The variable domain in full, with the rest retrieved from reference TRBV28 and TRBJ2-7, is DVKVTQSSRYLVKRTGEKVFLECVQDMDHENMFWYRQDPGLGLRLIYFSYDVKMKEKGDIPEGYSVSREKKERFSLILESASTNQTSMYLCASSQRQGLAYEQYFGPGTRLTVT.

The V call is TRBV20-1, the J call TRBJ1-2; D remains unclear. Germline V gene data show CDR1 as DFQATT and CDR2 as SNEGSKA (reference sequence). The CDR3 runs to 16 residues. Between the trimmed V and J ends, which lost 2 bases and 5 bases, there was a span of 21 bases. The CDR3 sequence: CSARRSVSGKGYGYTF. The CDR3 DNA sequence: TGCAGTGCTAGAAGGTCCGTGTCAGGCAAAGGGTATGGCTACACCTTC.

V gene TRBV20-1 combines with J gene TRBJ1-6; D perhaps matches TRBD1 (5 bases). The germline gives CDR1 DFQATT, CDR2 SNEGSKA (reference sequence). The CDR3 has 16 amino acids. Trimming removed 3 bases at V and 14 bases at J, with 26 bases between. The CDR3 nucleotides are TGCAGTGCTAGGGAACAGGCCAGATATGGGTCTATGGCCCTCCACTTT. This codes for CSAREQARYGSMALHF.

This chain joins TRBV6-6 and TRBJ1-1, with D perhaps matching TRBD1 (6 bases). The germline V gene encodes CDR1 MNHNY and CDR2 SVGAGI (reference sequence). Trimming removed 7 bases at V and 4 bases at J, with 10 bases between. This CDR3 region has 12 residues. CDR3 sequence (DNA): TGTGCCAGCACAGGGGCTAGCACTGAAGCTTTCTTT. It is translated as CASTGASTEAFF.

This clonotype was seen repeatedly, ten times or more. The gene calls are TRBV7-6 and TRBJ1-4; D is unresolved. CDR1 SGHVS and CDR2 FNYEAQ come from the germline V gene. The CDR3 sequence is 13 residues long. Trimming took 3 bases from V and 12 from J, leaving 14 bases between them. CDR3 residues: CASSFSPGRELFF. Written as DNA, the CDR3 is TGTGCCAGCAGCTTCAGCCCCGGCCGGGAACTGTTTTTT.

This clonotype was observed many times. For the CDR3, the DNA is TGCAGTGCTAGAGTTGAACAGGGGTCTAATTCACCCCTCCACTTT. Amino acids: CSARVEQGSNSPLHF. The chain combines TRBV20-1 with TRBJ1-6, with 7 bases fitting TRBD1. Germline CDR1 is DFQATT and CDR2 is SNEGSKA (reference sequence). The ends lost 1 base at V and 6 bases at J; junction bases unmatched: 6. The CDR3 contains 15 residues.

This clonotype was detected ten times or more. CDR3 sequence reads: CAISESIRTPVEETQYF. The DNA of the CDR3 is TGTGCCATCAGTGAGTCGATACGGACTCCCGTTGAGGAGACCCAGTACTTC. The rearrangement uses TRBV10-3 and TRBJ2-5; possible D gene TRBD2, 5 bases. The V and J ends lost 0 bases and 5 bases respectively, with 19 bases between them. The CDR3 spans 17 residues. Germline V lookup: CDR1 ENHRY, CDR2 SYGVKD.

The CDR3 loop is CSAGDNFHEQYF. The CDR3 nucleotides are TGCAGTGCTGGGGACAACTTCCACGAGCAGTACTTC. The V call is TRBV20-1, the J call TRBJ2-7; tentatively, D is TRBD1 (6 bases). Trimming left V 5 bases short and J 5 bases short, with 13 bases between. The CDR3 length is 12 residues. Germline CDR1 and CDR2: DFQATT and SNEGSKA (reference sequence).

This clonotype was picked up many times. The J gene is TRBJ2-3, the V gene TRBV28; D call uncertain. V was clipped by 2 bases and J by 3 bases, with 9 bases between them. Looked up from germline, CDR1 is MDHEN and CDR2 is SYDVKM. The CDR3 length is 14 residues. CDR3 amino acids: CASSLEGRTDTQYF. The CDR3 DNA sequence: TGTGCCAGCAGTTTAGAAGGCAGAACAGATACGCAGTATTTT.

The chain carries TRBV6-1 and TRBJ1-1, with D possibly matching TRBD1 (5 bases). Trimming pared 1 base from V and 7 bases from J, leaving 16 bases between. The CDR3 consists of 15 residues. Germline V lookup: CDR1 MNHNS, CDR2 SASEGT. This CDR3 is CASSEVGRDRDEAFF. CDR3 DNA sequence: TGTGCCAGCAGTGAAGTTGGCAGGGATCGGGATGAAGCTTTCTTT.

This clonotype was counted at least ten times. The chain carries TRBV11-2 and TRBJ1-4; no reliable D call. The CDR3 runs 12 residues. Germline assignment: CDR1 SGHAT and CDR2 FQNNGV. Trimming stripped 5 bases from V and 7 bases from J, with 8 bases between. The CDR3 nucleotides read TGTGCCAGCAGCGCAACCGGTGAAAAACTGTTTTTT. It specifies CASSATGEKLFF.